A single sample gave rise to the 7 T cell receptor beta chains below, sequenced in a study of cytomegalovirus exposure and HLA in healthy donors. The study ran its PCR with 60 Vbeta and 13 Jbeta primers. Measured with immunoSEQ multiplex PCR; TCRdb has only the in-frame clones, and not every one. Among about 150,000 clones listed, approximately 63% were seen once. Specimen: PBMCs. The receptors come from a woman aged 60-75 years in good health and CMV-seropositive.

V gene TRBV5-6 combines with J gene TRBJ1-3, with D hard to call. Deletions cut 2 bases from V and 7 bases from J, with 10 bases between. CDR1 and CDR2 (germline): SGHDT, YYEEEE. The CDR3 has 13 residues. The CDR3 DNA follows: TGTGCCAGCAGCTTATCGGGGTCCAACACCATATATTTT. This encodes CASSLSGSNTIYF.

This rearrangement joins TRBV19 to TRBJ2-2, with a tentative D call TRBD1 (5 bases). The V gene lost 1 base and the J gene lost 4 bases, with 10 bases spanning the gap. The CDR3 covers 15 residues. Looked up from germline, CDR1 is LNHDA and CDR2 is SQIVND (reference sequence). The CDR3 here is CASSIGSGITGELFF. Here the CDR3 DNA reads TGTGCCAGTAGTATAGGATCAGGGATCACCGGGGAGCTGTTTTTT. The variable domain in full, with the rest retrieved from reference TRBV19 and TRBJ2-2, is DGGITQSPKYLFRKEGQNVTLSCEQNLNHDAMYWYRQDPGQGLRLIYYSQIVNDFQKGDIAEGYSVSREKKESFPLTVTSAQKNPTAFYLCASSIGSGITGELFFGEGSRLTVL.

The gene calls are TRBV28 and TRBJ2-3, with 11 bases fitting TRBD2. The ends lost 6 bases at V and 4 bases at J; junction bases unmatched: 9. The germline V gene has CDR1 MDHEN and CDR2 SYDVKM. CDR3 size: 16 residues. CDR3: CASSAHSGRGSDTQYF. CDR3 in DNA: TGTGCCAGCAGCGCCCATAGCGGGAGGGGATCAGATACGCAGTATTTT.

The chain combines TRBV2 with TRBJ2-1; D may be TRBD2 (5 bases). The germline gives CDR1 SNHLY, CDR2 FYNNEI. V was cut by 4 bases and J by 5 bases, with 12 bases left in between. There are 14 residues in the CDR3. The CDR3 DNA sequence: TGTGCCAGCAGTGGTCGGGAATATCACAATGAGCAGTTCTTC. Translation gives CASSGREYHNEQFF.

V and J are TRBV7-9 and TRBJ2-3; tentatively, D is TRBD1 (6 bases). The CDR3 consists of 15 residues. CDR1 and CDR2 (germline): SEHNR, FQNEAQ (reference sequence). Trimming took off 5 bases at V and 0 bases at J, with 12 bases between the two ends. The CDR3 here is CASSPRGISTDTQYF. The DNA for the CDR3 is TGTGCCAGCAGCCCCAGGGGCATTAGCACAGATACGCAGTATTTT. The complete variable domain, with remaining parts taken from reference TRBV7-9 and TRBJ2-3, reads DTGVSQNPRHKITKRGQNVTFRCDPISEHNRLYWYRQTLGQGPEFLTYFQNEAQLEKSRLLSDRFSAERPKGSFSTLEIQRTEQGDSAMYLCASSPRGISTDTQYFGPGTRLTVL.

This chain joins TRBV28 and TRBJ1-2, with 9 bases lining up with TRBD1. This CDR3 has 17 residues. Germline CDR1 and CDR2: MDHEN and SYDVKM. V shed 2 bases, J shed 2 bases, and the junction held 9 bases outside the gene matches. The DNA for the CDR3 is TGTGCCAGCAGTTTAAGGGACAGGGCTGTCTGGAACTATGGCTACACCTTC. Its protein product is CASSLRDRAVWNYGYTF.

This clone was recorded a few times. The chain employs TRBV5-6 and TRBJ2-6; TRBD1 aligns across 9 bases. The J segment lost 2 bases and the V segment lost 1 base, leaving 7 bases of the junction unmatched. Germline V gene lookup returns CDR1 SGHDT and CDR2 YYEEEE. The CDR3 sequence is 18 residues long. CDR3 bases: TGTGCCAGCAGCTTGTTAAGACAGGGGGGACCTGGGGCCAACGTCCTGACTTTC. This codes for CASSLLRQGGPGANVLTF.